This entry concerns a single T cell receptor beta chain. The data derive from a study of control samples from healthy donors and cancer patients. Trimming cost V 0 bases and J 7 bases, with 12 bases left between them. CDR3 size: 14 residues. CDR1 and CDR2 (germline): GTSNPN, SVGIG (reference sequence). Only in-frame clones appear in the TCRdb table, and some are missing; sequencing was by immunoSEQ multiplex PCR. The sample yields 70,000 or so clones, 75% to 90% seen once. The clonotype was recovered from a woman between 45 and 60 years old with lung cancer. Sequenced: PBMCs. The rearrangement uses TRBV30 and TRBJ2-2; unclear D gene. This chain's CDR3 is CAWSVLKKGGELFF. The DNA of the CDR3 is TGTGCCTGGAGTGTATTGAAGAAGGGCGGGGAGCTGTTTTTT. The variable domain in full, completed from reference TRBV30 and TRBJ2-2, reads SQTIHQWPATLVQPVGSPLSLECTVEGTSNPNLYWYRQAAGRGLQLLFYSVGIGQISSEVPQNLSASRPQDRQFILSSKKLLLSDSGFYLCAWSVLKKGGELFFGEGSRLTVL.